A single T cell receptor beta chain is shown here with its context. Its target is unknown. Only patients with spare fresh-frozen tumor and over two years of follow-up were included. This table comes from immunoSEQ multiplex PCR, and its TCRdb copy is limited to in-frame clones, with some not included. The data hold 93,000 or so clones, with roughly 76% observed a single time. Germline values: CDR1 LGHNA, CDR2 YNFKEQ. The germline V and J ends were trimmed by 6 bases and 0 bases, with 18 bases remaining between them. The CDR3 contains 17 residues. The data stem from a study of glioma-infiltrating T cells after dendritic cell vaccination. Study results and limitations: Complete blood and tumor specimen sets were limited to few patients.

The clonotype was recovered from a human donor with glioblastoma. The chain has TRBV4-2 and TRBJ2-4; maybe TRBD1 (6 bases). The starting material was blood, obtained before dendritic cell vaccination. This chain's CDR3 is CASRRSGQTLAKNIQYF. The CDR3 DNA is TGTGCCAGCAGGCGAAGCGGACAGACACTAGCCAAAAACATTCAGTACTTC.